What follows are 7 T cell receptor beta chains derived from one specimen sequenced in a study of vaccination effects on CD4 cells after COVID-19. The data were produced by immunoSEQ multiplex PCR, yet TCRdb's version contains in-frame clones alone and is incomplete. The repertoire consists of about 72,000 clones, with around 81% occurring once and the leading ten covering approximately 1.3%. These receptors have no identified antigens. Under the ViraFEST assay, PBMC were stimulated with viral peptide pools so that antigen-specific CD4+ T cells expanded. Sequencing was performed afterwards. Cultured cells yielded isolated CD4+ T cells after nine to ten days. Participants received two doses of either the BNT162b2 or mRNA-1273 vaccine. The sequencing here drew on CD4+ T cells from PBMCs cultured with HCoV-229E spike peptides, taken after COVID-19 vaccination. The receptors here all came from a human donor who received a COVID-19 vaccine.

This clone was seen a handful of times. V usage is TRBV20-1 and J usage is TRBJ1-2, with unresolved D. Germline loops: CDR1 DFQATT, CDR2 SNEGSKA (reference sequence). The V gene lost 3 bases and the J gene lost 0 bases, with 8 bases spanning the gap. The CDR3 consists of 13 residues. The CDR3 here is CSASSPANYGYTF. As DNA, the CDR3 is TGCAGTGCTAGTTCCCCAGCTAACTATGGCTACACCTTC.

The CDR3 DNA reads as TGTGCCAGCAGCGCTCGGACAGGGGACACCGGGGAGCTGTTTTTT. This codes for CASSARTGDTGELFF. V and J are TRBV7-3 and TRBJ2-2; 9 bases agree with TRBD1. This CDR3 region has 15 residues. Losses at the gene ends were 5 bases for V and 3 bases for J; bases not matched to a gene: 4. Looked up from germline, CDR1 is SGHTA and CDR2 is FQGTGA.

V and J are TRBV5-5 and TRBJ1-4; TRBD1 aligns across 10 bases. This CDR3 has 15 residues. CDR1 and CDR2 (germline): SGHKS, YYEKEE (reference sequence). J gave up 8 bases and V 4 bases, and 8 bases lay outside the gene matches. The CDR3 region has the DNA TGTGCCAGCAGCCACGGTCGGACAGGGGGGGAAAAACTGTTTTTT. This codes for CASSHGRTGGEKLFF.

The chain uses TRBV18 and TRBJ2-3; 8 bases are shared with TRBD1. With V trimmed by 2 bases and J by 2 bases, 6 bases remained unmatched. Germline-derived CDR1 and CDR2 are KGHSH and LQKENI. The CDR3 length is 16 residues. The CDR3: CASSPGTGGYTDTQYF. As DNA, the CDR3 is TGTGCCAGCTCACCAGGAACAGGGGGGTACACAGATACGCAGTATTTT.

This clone appeared a single time. Other DNA sequences from this sample encode an identical CDR3 as well. J is TRBJ2-3 and V is TRBV5-1; 7 nucleotides line up with TRBD1. CDR1 is SGHRS, CDR2 YFSETQ, per germline. CDR3 length: 13 amino acids. Trimming at V came to 2 bases and at J to 4 bases, leaving 1 base not matched to a gene. In nucleotides, the CDR3 is TGCGCCAGCAGCTTACAGGGGTCAGATACGCAGTATTTT. The encoded protein is CASSLQGSDTQYF.

CDR3 protein: CASKTSSGNTIYF. Written as DNA, the CDR3 is TGTGCCAGCAAGACATCCTCTGGAAACACCATATATTTT. The chain uses TRBV9 and TRBJ1-3; D not certain. Germline V gene data show CDR1 as SGDLS and CDR2 as YYNGEE. The CDR3 totals 13 residues. Trimming cost V 6 bases and J 0 bases, with 7 bases left between them.

This clone was counted a few times. This chain uses TRBV24-1 with TRBJ1-5; the D is unclear. The CDR3 is 12 residues long. Germline lookup yields CDR1 KGHDR and CDR2 SFDVKD. Trimming cost V 4 bases and J 5 bases, with 5 bases left between them. CDR3 DNA sequence: TGTGCCACCAGTGACTCTTATCAGCCCCAGCATTTT. Its protein product is CATSDSYQPQHF.